Detailed here is one TCR beta chain. Assay: immunoSEQ multiplex PCR; the TCRdb copy retains only in-frame clones and omits some. Of some 300,000 clones in the sample, approximately 89% are singletons; the top ten hold 2.5% to 3.5%. Germline CDR1 reads LNHDA; CDR2 reads SQIVND (reference sequence). This CDR3 contains 15 residues. V was clipped by 3 bases and J by 6 bases, with 15 bases between them. This record comes from a study of blood T cell repertoires in COVID-19. Sequencing was done on a sample of PBMCs or T cells enriched from blood (not recorded which). The receptor's source is a woman between 45 and 60 years old who had been exposed to COVID-19. The J gene is TRBJ2-1, the V gene TRBV19, with D tentatively TRBD1 (6 bases). CDR3 DNA: TGTGCCAGTAGTATCCGGACAGTTGGGGGCAATGAGCAGTTCTTC. Protein: CASSIRTVGGNEQFF. Full variable domain (remainder filled in from reference TRBV19 and TRBJ2-1): DGGITQSPKYLFRKEGQNVTLSCEQNLNHDAMYWYRQDPGQGLRLIYYSQIVNDFQKGDIAEGYSVSREKKESFPLTVTSAQKNPTAFYLCASSIRTVGGNEQFFGPGTRLTVL.